The 25 T cell receptor beta chains reported below all come from one sample, sequenced in a study of blood T cell repertoires in COVID-19. The assay was immunoSEQ multiplex PCR, and TCRdb's table has in-frame clones only and misses some. The sample lists 100,000 to 150,000 clones, 65% to 90% seen once, with about a quarter in the top ten. Sequencing was carried out using peripheral blood. These receptors were obtained from a woman of 80 years or more with acute or convalescent COVID-19.

CDR3 protein: CASSISGQGAPTREKLFF. CDR3 DNA sequence: TGTGCCAGTAGTATATCAGGACAGGGAGCCCCCACGAGGGAAAAACTGTTTTTT. The chain is built from TRBV19 and TRBJ1-4; 8 bases are shared with TRBD1. The CDR3 is 18 amino acids. V lost 2 bases to trimming and J lost 8 bases; unmatched junction nucleotides: 16. Germline V lookup: CDR1 LNHDA, CDR2 SQIVND (reference sequence). Filled out from reference TRBV19 and TRBJ1-4, the complete variable domain reads DGGITQSPKYLFRKEGQNVTLSCEQNLNHDAMYWYRQDPGQGLRLIYYSQIVNDFQKGDIAEGYSVSREKKESFPLTVTSAQKNPTAFYLCASSISGQGAPTREKLFFGSGTQLSVL.

The V gene is TRBV3-1 (or the pseudogene TRBV3-2), the J gene TRBJ2-3; no firm D call. Trimming took 4 bases from V and 2 from J, leaving 7 bases between them. Germline lookup yields CDR1 LGHDT and CDR2 YNNKEL (reference sequence). There are 13 residues in the CDR3. CDR3 sequence reads: CASSLSYTDTQYF. The CDR3 DNA follows: TGTGCCAGCAGCCTTTCCTACACAGATACGCAGTATTTT.

This sequence joins TRBV12-3 or TRBV12-4 and TRBJ1-6; tentative D call: TRBD1 (5 bases). Trimming shortened V by 5 bases and J by 5 bases, and 7 bases separated the two germline ends. CDR3 length equals 13 residues. CDR3: CASSMTDNSPLHF. CDR3 bases: TGTGCCAGCAGTATGACAGATAATTCACCCCTCCACTTT.

V usage is TRBV4-3 and J usage is TRBJ2-5, with TRBD2 matching over 13 bases. The trim removed 0 bases at V and 4 bases at J, leaving 2 bases unmatched. The CDR3 consists of 16 residues. Germline V lookup: CDR1 LGHNA, CDR2 YSLEER. The DNA for the CDR3 is TGCGCCAGCAGCCAAGATACTAGCGGGGGGGGAGAGACCCAGTACTTC. Protein product: CASSQDTSGGGETQYF.

The table lists this clone with a count of one. The gene calls are TRBV18 and TRBJ1-5; D perhaps matches TRBD1 (5 bases). CDR1 and CDR2 from the germline V gene are KGHSH and LQKENI. The CDR3 sequence is 17 residues long. V was pared by 6 bases and J by 2 bases, with 20 bases between. CDR3 bases: TGTGCCAGCTCGCCAGTCCATCGGACGGGGGGCAATCAGCCCCAGCATTTT. The encoded protein is CASSPVHRTGGNQPQHF. The whole variable domain, remainder taken from reference TRBV18 and TRBJ1-5, is NAGVMQNPRHLVRRRGQEARLRCSPMKGHSHVYWYRQLPEEGLKFMVYLQKENIIDESGMPKERFSAEFPKEGPSILRIQQVVRGDSAAYFCASSPVHRTGGNQPQHFGDGTRLSIL.

The V call is TRBV6-5, the J call TRBJ1-3; maybe TRBD1 (5 bases). V was shortened by 8 bases and J by 9 bases, with 14 bases between the two germline ends. This CDR3 spans 12 amino acids. Germline V gene sequence: CDR1 MNHEY, CDR2 SVGAGI. The CDR3 DNA follows: TGTGCCAGCGGTCTAAGCGGGGGCACCATATATTTT. Translating gives CASGLSGGTIYF.

This clone has just a few counts. The chain carries TRBV11-2 and TRBJ2-7, with TRBD1 identical over 9 bases. The germline V gene encodes CDR1 SGHAT and CDR2 FQNNGV. The CDR3 length is 15 residues. Trimming cost V 2 bases and J 8 bases; bases outside gene matches: 10. The CDR3 spells CASSLIRTGAGQQYF. As DNA, the CDR3 is TGTGCCAGCAGCTTAATCAGGACAGGGGCGGGTCAGCAGTACTTC. The full variable domain, its missing parts supplied by reference TRBV11-2 and TRBJ2-7, is EAGVAQSPRYKIIEKRQSVAFWCNPISGHATLYWYQQILGQGPKLLIQFQNNGVVDDSQLPKDRFSAERLKGVDSTLKIQPAKLEDSAVYLCASSLIRTGAGQQYFGPGTRLTVT.

This clone was counted once. CDR3 coding DNA: TGTGCCAGCAGCGGGGAGGGCTGGGGTGAGGCTTTCTTT. Its protein is CASSGEGWGEAFF. The V gene is TRBV5-4, the J gene TRBJ1-1; no clear D. V was shortened by 4 bases and J by 11 bases, with 18 bases between the two germline ends. Germline loops: CDR1 SGHNT, CDR2 YYREEE (reference sequence). This CDR3 comprises 13 residues.

The chain combines TRBV5-6 with TRBJ1-6; D not resolved. Trimming removed 9 bases at V and 10 bases at J, with 14 bases between. Germline CDR1 is SGHDT and CDR2 is YYEEEE. The CDR3 spans 12 residues. CDR3 region: CATSRSQSPLHF. In nucleotides, the CDR3 is TGTGCCACCTCGAGGTCACAATCACCCCTCCACTTT.

This clone was found many times. The chain is built from TRBV19 and TRBJ1-3; 7 bases are shared with TRBD1. Looked up from germline, CDR1 is LNHDA and CDR2 is SQIVND (reference sequence). The V gene end was trimmed by 10 bases and the J gene end by 0 bases; junction bases not matched to a gene: 9. There are 15 residues in the CDR3. The CDR3 DNA reads TGTGCCACCCGAAACAGGGGACTCTCTGGAAACACCATATATTTT. Translated: CATRNRGLSGNTIYF.

This chain uses TRBV4-3 with TRBJ2-6; D is possibly TRBD1 (6 bases). Germline V lookup: CDR1 LGHNA, CDR2 YSLEER. Deletions cut 4 bases from V and 2 bases from J, with 9 bases between. CDR3 length: 15 residues. CDR3 nucleotide sequence: TGCGCCAGCAGCCGGCAGGGGACTGGGGCCAACGTCCTGACTTTC. Its translation is CASSRQGTGANVLTF.

V is TRBV2 and J is TRBJ1-5, with D tentatively TRBD1 (6 bases). Trimming stripped 6 bases from V and 0 bases from J, with 18 bases between. The CDR3 spans 17 residues. Germline lookup yields CDR1 SNHLY and CDR2 FYNNEI. For the CDR3, the DNA is TGTGCCAGCAGGTCGGACAGAACAAAGGATAGCAATCAGCCCCAGCATTTT. It yields the protein CASRSDRTKDSNQPQHF.

This chain joins TRBV5-6 and TRBJ1-2; 9 positions agree with TRBD1. CDR3 length: 14 amino acids. The V gene end was trimmed by 4 bases and the J gene end by 4 bases; junction bases not matched to a gene: 5. Germline V gene data show CDR1 as SGHDT and CDR2 as YYEEEE. The chain's CDR3 is CASSRTGAFYGYTF. CDR3 sequence (DNA): TGTGCCAGCAGCCGGACAGGGGCATTCTATGGCTACACCTTC.

J is TRBJ1-3 and V is TRBV15; D not certain. Germline V lookup: CDR1 LNHNV, CDR2 YYDKDF (reference sequence). CDR3 size: 16 residues. Trimming removed 0 bases at V and 0 bases at J, with 9 bases between. The CDR3 nucleotides are TGTGCCACCAGCAGAGATCCACAGTACTCTGGAAACACCATATATTTT. This encodes CATSRDPQYSGNTIYF. The entire variable domain, with the rest obtained from reference TRBV15 and TRBJ1-3, is as follows: DAMVIQNPRYQVTQFGKPVTLSCSQTLNHNVMYWYQQKSSQAPKLLFHYYDKDFNNEADTPDNFQSRRPNTSFCFLDIRSPGLGDTAMYLCATSRDPQYSGNTIYFGEGSWLTVV.

The rearrangement links TRBV27 to TRBJ2-6; 7 nucleotides agree with TRBD1. The germline gives CDR1 MNHEY, CDR2 SMNVEV (reference sequence). This CDR3 has 19 residues. V dropped 2 bases and J dropped 0; count of bases not matched to a gene: 10. The CDR3 region has the DNA TGTGCCAGCAGTTTAAGGGGGACAGCCTCGAACTCTGGGGCCAACGTCCTGACTTTC. Protein product: CASSLRGTASNSGANVLTF.

Worth noting for this clone: Sequence at one end of the junction differs from germline and may be a read error. The rearrangement uses TRBV6-6 and TRBJ1-3; D is perhaps TRBD1 (6 bases). This CDR3 is built from 17 residues. The germline CDR1 and CDR2 sequences are MNHNY and SVGAGI (reference sequence). The CDR3 here is CASSRSSGAGEGTTIYF. CDR3 in DNA: TGTGCCAGCAGCCGAAGCTCTGGCGCAGGGGAAGGAACCACCATATATTTT.

The chain carries TRBV11-3 and TRBJ2-3; no clear D. V was trimmed by 4 bases and J by 8 bases, leaving 16 bases between them. The CDR3 extends over 14 amino acids. Germline V CDR1 and CDR2: SGHNT, YENEEA. This chain's CDR3 is CASSSTQTHATQYF. DNA for the CDR3: TGTGCCAGCAGCTCCACTCAAACCCATGCTACGCAGTATTTT.

This clone was observed at least ten times. The rearrangement links TRBV27 to TRBJ1-1; D gene uncertain. Germline CDR1 reads MNHEY; CDR2 reads SMNVEV (reference sequence). Trimming took off 5 bases at V and 1 base at J, with 11 bases between the two ends. The CDR3 spans 14 residues. In nucleotides, the CDR3 is TGTGCCAGCAGTCGATCTCGGGGGAACACTGAAGCTTTCTTT. Protein sequence: CASSRSRGNTEAFF.

CDR3 residues: CASSPTGIETEAFF. The CDR3 DNA reads as TGTGCCAGCAGCCCGACAGGGATTGAAACTGAAGCTTTCTTT. The V call is TRBV7-9, the J call TRBJ1-1, with 7 bases that match TRBD1. V lost 5 bases to trimming and J lost 5 bases; unmatched junction nucleotides: 8. This CDR3 is built from 14 residues. Germline CDR1 reads SEHNR; CDR2 reads FQNEAQ (reference sequence).

The chain is built from TRBV7-8 and TRBJ1-5; D may be TRBD1 (6 bases). The CDR3 is 14 residues long. Germline CDR1 is SGHVS and CDR2 is FQNEAQ. V was cut by 6 bases and J by 3 bases, with 12 bases left in between. CDR3 sequence reads: CASSSTGYNQPQHF. For the CDR3, the DNA is TGTGCCAGCAGTTCTACAGGGTACAATCAGCCCCAGCATTTT.

This clone turned up a few times. This chain connects TRBV6-5 to TRBJ1-3; TRBD1 might be the D (5 bases). CDR3 length equals 13 residues. CDR1 and CDR2 from the germline V gene are MNHEY and SVGAGI. Trimming removed 6 bases from V and 8 bases from J, with 14 bases in between. The CDR3 reads CASSFGRGDTIYF. The CDR3 DNA sequence: TGTGCCAGCAGCTTCGGGCGGGGGGACACCATATATTTT.

The chain carries TRBV18 and TRBJ1-1; D is perhaps TRBD1 (5 bases). The V gene's germline CDR1 is KGHSH and CDR2 LQKENI. V was pared by 2 bases and J by 4 bases, with 8 bases between. The CDR3 loop spans 13 amino acids. CDR3 loop: CASSPERGTEAFF. CDR3 coding DNA: TGTGCCAGCTCACCAGAAAGGGGCACTGAAGCTTTCTTT.

The V and J genes are TRBV6-5 and TRBJ1-2; no definite D call. In germline, CDR1 is MNHEY, CDR2 SVGAGI. There are 14 residues in the CDR3. Trimming shortened V by 0 bases and J by 1 base, and 6 bases separated the two germline ends. This CDR3 is CASSYSRINYGYTF. DNA for the CDR3: TGTGCCAGCAGTTACTCGCGCATTAACTATGGCTACACCTTC.

This clone was observed a few times. CDR3 residues: CASSYGVGETQYF. CDR3 DNA: TGCGCCAGCAGCTACGGGGTAGGGGAGACCCAGTACTTC. V usage is TRBV5-1 and J usage is TRBJ2-5; possible D gene TRBD2, 5 bases. Germline lookup yields CDR1 SGHRS and CDR2 YFSETQ. Trimming pared 3 bases from V and 5 bases from J, leaving 11 bases between. The CDR3 spans 13 residues.

The chain uses TRBV5-6 and TRBJ1-4; 9 bases align to TRBD1. V lost 4 bases to trimming and J lost 11 bases; unmatched junction nucleotides: 12. The CDR3 extends over 15 amino acids. Germline CDR1 SGHDT, CDR2 YYEEEE. In DNA, the CDR3 is TGTGCCAGCAGCGCCGGGACAGGGCCTACTCTTAAACTGTTTTTT. It codes for CASSAGTGPTLKLFF.